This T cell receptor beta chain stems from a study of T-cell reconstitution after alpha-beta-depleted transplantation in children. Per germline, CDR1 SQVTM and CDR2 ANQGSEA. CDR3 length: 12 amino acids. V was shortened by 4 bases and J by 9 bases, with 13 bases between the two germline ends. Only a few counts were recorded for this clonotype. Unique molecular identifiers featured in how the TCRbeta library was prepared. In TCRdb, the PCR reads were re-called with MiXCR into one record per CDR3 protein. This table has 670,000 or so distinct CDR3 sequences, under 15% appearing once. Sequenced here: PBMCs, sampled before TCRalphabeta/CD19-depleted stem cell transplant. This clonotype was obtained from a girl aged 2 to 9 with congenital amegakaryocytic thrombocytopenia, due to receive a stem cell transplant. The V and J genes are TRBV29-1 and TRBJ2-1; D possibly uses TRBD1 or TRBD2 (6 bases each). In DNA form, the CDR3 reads TGCAGCGTTGGAAGGGGGAGGAGTGAGCAGTTCTTC. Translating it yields CSVGRGRSEQFF.